Listed here is a single TCR beta chain. The clone's antigen remains unknown. No base-level quality is on record; no much larger clone is a single base apart. These data come from a study of CD8 T cells in Susac syndrome (dated by TCRdb to about 2019). General notes on the study: The study used repertoire sequencing to test whether antigen drove CD8+ T cell activation and differentiation in Susac syndrome. The clonality of the CD8+ T cell repertoire was compared across 12 healthy donors, roughly 14 Susac syndrome patients and around 16 multiple sclerosis patients.

RNA was extracted using the RNeasy kit, and roughly 0.5 to 1 ug of the RNA was reverse transcribed with random hexamers. TCR beta CDR3 regions were amplified with the immunoSEQ multiplex PCR assay covering 54 Vbeta and 13 Jbeta segments. To correct PCR amplification bias, a synthetic template baseline was used for both primer optimization and computational correction. In the paper's pipeline: Only productive sequences were kept, with reads annotated to V, D and J genes according to IMGT and analyzed in immunoSEQ Analyzer. To calculate clonality, Shannon entropy was normalized by log2 of the number of productive unique sequences and then subtracted from one. For each patient and control, public and private clones were evaluated among the 100 most prevalent clones. Susac-specific clones were defined as absent from healthy and MS cohorts, over a thousand published viral clones and other ImmuneACCESS disease sequences. TCRdb reworked the public reads: Q25 trimming with fastp, MiXCR clone assembly, productive beta chains retained. Identical CDR3 proteins give one entry, which carries the most common genes and DNA. TCRdb's processing, not the authors' own work, is the source of the V and J calls. This sample gives about 76,000 distinct CDR3 sequences in total; over 75% of them show up just once. The ten largest clonotypes hold roughly 0.49% of the sample.

Peripheral blood CD8+ and CD4+ T cells from healthy donors, Susac syndrome patients and multiple sclerosis patients were profiled using high-throughput TCR beta sequencing. The multiple sclerosis controls were treatment-naive patients who had stable or active relapsing-remitting disease and met the revised McDonald criteria. Bulk CD8+ and CD4+ T cells were purified by magnetic negative isolation, whereas CD8+ TEMRA cells were enriched by FACS. Blood was collected in EDTA tubes and processed within 24 hours, with PBMCs isolated through density gradient centrifugation. PBMCs destined for TCR sequencing were cryopreserved in liquid nitrogen and later thawed in a 37 °C water bath. The sorted or isolated CD4+, CD8+ and CD8+ TEMRA cells had a purity of 90% or higher. In the germline V gene, CDR1 corresponds to SNHLY and CDR2 to FYNNEI. Inclusive of the bounding cysteine and phenylalanine, the CDR3 is 16 residues long. CDR3 DNA is the only sequence kept; it has 48 bases, read in frame from the first base. V drops 2 bases and J drops 1 base, leaving 14 bases in between.

Overall results and qualifications from the work: The study acknowledged that relatively few individuals were included in the TCR sequencing and HLA analysis.

Here the chain combines TRBV2 and TRBJ1-1, with no confidently assigned D gene. The sequence was obtained from a human donor with multiple sclerosis. Sequenced: CD8+ T cells from PBMCs. CDR3 region: CASSERRSYRNTEAFF. The DNA sequence reads TGTGCCAGCAGTGAAAGAAGATCCTACAGGAACACTGAAGCTTTCTTT.